Below are 32 T cell receptor beta chains sequenced from a single sample in a study of cytomegalovirus exposure and HLA in healthy donors (dated by TCRdb to 2017 to 2019). The protocol used for the library was the immunoSEQ multiplex PCR assay. A mixture of 60 forward primers for TCR Vbeta segments and 13 reverse primers for TCR Jbeta segments was used in the multiplex PCR. The table comes from immuneACCESS by way of TCRdb, which keeps in-frame sequences with V and J called. Part of the clones is missing from these tables; in studies checked, under half for an unresolved V gene and the rest for unknown reasons. The sample data list around 98,000 clones, and about 81% of these were observed just once. Approximately 1.4% of the sample is held by the ten biggest clonotypes. Source material: PBMCs. All receptors derive from a man aged 35-49 years in good health and CMV-seronegative.

The V call is TRBV19, the J call TRBJ2-3; possible D gene TRBD2, 5 bases. CDR1 LNHDA and CDR2 SQIVND come from the germline V gene (reference sequence). The CDR3 sequence is 17 residues long. V shed 2 bases and J shed 1 base, with 16 bases lying between them. CDR3 DNA sequence: TGTGCCAGTAGTATAAATCCCCGGGGATGGGGCACAGATACGCAGTATTTT. It specifies CASSINPRGWGTDTQYF.

This clone is a singleton in its sample. The rearrangement joins TRBV7-2 to TRBJ2-7, with TRBD1 matching over 8 bases. V dropped 0 bases and J dropped 1; count of bases not matched to a gene: 5. CDR1 and CDR2 (germline): SGHTA, FQGNSA. This CDR3 contains 16 residues. CDR3 bases: TGTGCCAGCAGCTTAGCCCCGCAGGGGGCTTCCTACGAGCAGTACTTC. Translation gives CASSLAPQGASYEQYF.

The chain employs TRBV4-3 and TRBJ1-2, with D possibly matching TRBD1 (6 bases). Germline assignment: CDR1 LGHNA and CDR2 YSLEER. There are 18 residues in the CDR3. V was clipped by 0 bases and J by 7 bases, with 24 bases between them. In DNA, the CDR3 is TGCGCCAGCAGCCAAGATTTTTTGGCAGGGGTAGTGGTGGGTGGCTACACCTTC. Protein: CASSQDFLAGVVVGGYTF.

V usage is TRBV7-9 and J usage is TRBJ2-7, with 8 bases lining up with TRBD1. CDR1 and CDR2 (germline): SEHNR, FQNEAQ (reference sequence). The CDR3 runs to 17 residues. Losses at the gene ends were 2 bases for V and 3 bases for J; bases not matched to a gene: 12. The CDR3 region is CASSLYLPGQDRYEQYF. CDR3 DNA: TGTGCCAGCAGCTTATATCTTCCGGGACAGGATCGCTACGAGCAGTACTTC.

Only one count was recorded for this clone. The chain uses TRBV19 and TRBJ2-3; 8 bases align to TRBD1. This CDR3 is 18 amino acids long. CDR1 is LNHDA and CDR2 is SQIVND in the germline V gene (reference sequence). V gave up 6 bases and J gave up 0 bases; unmatched junction bases: 14. CDR3 nucleotide sequence: TGTGCCAGTAGCCTCACACTCACCGGGACAGGTAGCACAGATACGCAGTATTTT. It codes for CASSLTLTGTGSTDTQYF.

The chain employs TRBV4-1 and TRBJ2-5; 9 nucleotides agree with TRBD2. Germline V gives CDR1 MGHRA, CDR2 YSYEKL. Losses at the gene ends were 5 bases for V and 2 bases for J; bases not matched to a gene: 3. This CDR3 is 14 amino acids long. This CDR3 reads CASSTGLAQETQYF. CDR3 in DNA: TGCGCCAGCAGCACGGGACTAGCTCAAGAGACCCAGTACTTC.

The V gene is TRBV7-9, the J gene TRBJ1-5, with TRBD1 identical over 8 bases. V shed 5 bases and J 4 bases; nucleotides not matched to a gene: 13. The germline CDR1 and CDR2 sequences are SEHNR and FQNEAQ (reference sequence). This CDR3 is 17 amino acids long. The CDR3 sequence is CASSRGGGQEPNQPQHF. The CDR3 nucleotides are TGTGCCAGCAGCCGTGGGGGGGGACAGGAACCTAATCAGCCCCAGCATTTT.

This sequence joins TRBV6-6 and TRBJ1-4, with unresolved D. This CDR3 has 12 amino acids. Trimming cost V 0 bases and J 7 bases, with 3 bases left between them. Per germline, CDR1 MNHNY and CDR2 SVGAGI (reference sequence). CDR3 loop: CASSYSREKLFF. The CDR3 DNA follows: TGTGCCAGCAGTTACTCGCGTGAAAAACTGTTTTTT.

This clone has just a few counts. V gene TRBV25-1 combines with J gene TRBJ2-7; the D is unclear. Germline V lookup: CDR1 MGHDK, CDR2 SYGVNS. Between the trimmed V and J ends, which lost 1 base and 1 base, there was a span of 8 bases. The CDR3 spans 14 residues. The CDR3, as DNA: TGTGCCAGCAGTGAATTGGGCAGATCCTACGAGCAGTACTTC. Translated: CASSELGRSYEQYF.

The J gene is TRBJ1-2, the V gene TRBV30; the D is unclear. CDR3 size: 15 residues. The V end lost 6 bases, the J end lost 1 base, and 18 bases lay between the germline ends. CDR1 and CDR2 (germline): GTSNPN, SVGIG (reference sequence). The CDR3 reads CACDKGALGNYGYTF. In DNA, the CDR3 is TGTGCCTGCGACAAGGGAGCTTTGGGTAACTATGGCTACACCTTC.

There are a few counts of this clone. The rearrangement links TRBV2 to TRBJ2-7; 8 bases align to TRBD1. Germline values: CDR1 SNHLY, CDR2 FYNNEI. The J segment lost 1 base and the V segment lost 10 bases, leaving 12 bases of the junction unmatched. CDR3 length equals 15 residues. The CDR3 is CATRIGQGASYEQYF. CDR3 coding DNA: TGTGCCACCCGGATAGGACAGGGAGCATCCTACGAGCAGTACTTC. Variable domain in full (rest from reference TRBV2 and TRBJ2-7): EPEVTQTPSHQVTQMGQEVILRCVPISNHLYFYWYRQILGQKVEFLVSFYNNEISEKSEIFDDQFSVERPDGSNFTLKIRSTKLEDSAMYFCATRIGQGASYEQYFGPGTRLTVT.

A note on this clone: This is likely a read error, given that the CDR3 carries no conserved phenylalanine or tryptophan at its end. This chain uses TRBV14 with TRBJ2-7; TRBD1 is a possible D gene (6 bases). The CDR3 runs to 13 residues. Germline CDR1 is SGHDN and CDR2 is FVKESK. V was trimmed by 6 bases and J by 2 bases, leaving 11 bases between them. The DNA for the CDR3 is TGTGCCAGCAGGGCCCCAGGGGCCTACGAGCAGTACCTC. It is translated as CASRAPGAYEQYL.

This clone appeared a few times. This chain uses TRBV11-3 with TRBJ2-3; maybe TRBD2 (5 bases). Per germline, CDR1 SGHNT and CDR2 YENEEA. The V gene lost 5 bases and the J gene lost 4 bases, with 10 bases spanning the gap. This CDR3 has 13 residues. CDR3 residues: CASSTGMADTQYF. The CDR3 coding sequence is TGTGCCAGCAGCACGGGAATGGCAGATACGCAGTATTTT.

J is TRBJ1-5 and V is TRBV6-1, with D possibly being TRBD1 (5 bases). The V gene's germline CDR1 is MNHNS and CDR2 SASEGT. Deletions cut 0 bases from V and 2 bases from J, with 11 bases between. This CDR3 is built from 16 residues. The CDR3 loop is CASSEALPGGNQPQHF. DNA for the CDR3: TGTGCCAGCAGTGAAGCGCTTCCGGGGGGCAATCAGCCCCAGCATTTT.

This rearrangement joins TRBV28 to TRBJ1-5; 11 nucleotides align to TRBD1. Germline CDR1 MDHEN, CDR2 SYDVKM. The junction had 10 bases not matched to a gene; V was cut back by 7 bases and J by 5 bases. This CDR3 has 16 residues. The CDR3 is CASNPPRTGGYQPQHF. The CDR3 nucleotides are TGTGCCAGCAACCCCCCCCGGACAGGGGGCTATCAGCCCCAGCATTTT.

The chain carries TRBV2 and TRBJ2-5; possibly TRBD1 for D (5 bases). Per the germline V gene, CDR1 is SNHLY and CDR2 is FYNNEI. V shed 7 bases and J shed 11 bases, with 14 bases lying between them. CDR3 size: 11 residues. CDR3: CASTAGMEQYF. CDR3 DNA: TGTGCCAGCACGGCAGGGATGGAGCAGTACTTC.

This clone was detected once. The sample has other DNA sequences that encode this CDR3 too. The chain combines TRBV27 with TRBJ1-1; 9 bases match TRBD1. Looked up from germline, CDR1 is MNHEY and CDR2 is SMNVEV (reference sequence). The CDR3 contains 15 residues. The ends lost 4 bases at V and 8 bases at J; junction bases unmatched: 11. In DNA, the CDR3 is TGTGCCAGCAGTTGGGGACAGGGTTTTAGCACCGAAGCTTTCTTT. It is translated as CASSWGQGFSTEAFF.

This chain links TRBV6-5 with TRBJ2-1, with TRBD1 matching over 9 bases. This CDR3 region has 16 residues. Per the germline V gene, CDR1 is MNHEY and CDR2 is SVGAGI. Trimming removed 2 bases from V and 4 bases from J; junction bases left unmatched: 6. CDR3 DNA: TGTGCCAGCAGTTACGTTGTGACAGGGGGATACAATGAGCAGTTCTTC. It yields the protein CASSYVVTGGYNEQFF.

The chain uses TRBV6-1 and TRBJ1-2; weak D call: TRBD1 (5 bases). There are 15 residues in the CDR3. The V and J ends lost 6 bases and 8 bases respectively, with 22 bases between them. Germline V gene sequence: CDR1 MNHNS, CDR2 SASEGT. The CDR3 nucleotides are TGTGCCAGCAGCCCCCCGGCAGGGCGGTTGGGCGGCTACACCTTC. Translated, it gives CASSPPAGRLGGYTF.

The chain recombines TRBV27 with TRBJ2-1; tentative D call: TRBD1 (6 bases). V was shortened by 6 bases and J by 3 bases, with 15 bases between the two germline ends. Germline-derived CDR1 and CDR2 are MNHEY and SMNVEV (reference sequence). CDR3 length: 15 amino acids. The CDR3 nucleotides read TGTGCCAGCAGACTCCGCCGACAGGACTACAATGAGCAGTTCTTC. Its protein product is CASRLRRQDYNEQFF.

The chain carries TRBV19 and TRBJ2-7; 8 bases map to TRBD1. In germline, CDR1 is LNHDA, CDR2 SQIVND (reference sequence). Trimming removed 4 bases from V and 4 bases from J; junction bases left unmatched: 9. This CDR3 is built from 15 residues. CDR3 in DNA: TGTGCCAGTAGTACCCCCGGCAGGGGGCAATACGAGCAGTACTTC. Translation gives CASSTPGRGQYEQYF.

This clone was observed once. The chain couples TRBV6-1 to TRBJ1-1, with D hard to call. V gave up 6 bases and J gave up 1 base, with 6 bases separating them. CDR1 and CDR2 (germline): MNHNS, SASEGT. This CDR3 comprises 12 residues. This CDR3 is CASRSGNTEAFF. Here the CDR3 DNA reads TGTGCCAGCAGGTCGGGGAACACTGAAGCTTTCTTT.

This sequence joins TRBV18 and TRBJ1-1, with D possibly being TRBD1 (6 bases). Deletions cut 3 bases from V and 0 bases from J, with 20 bases between. The CDR3 runs 18 residues. From germline, CDR1 is KGHSH and CDR2 LQKENI. The CDR3 region has the DNA TGTGCCAGCTCACCTTGGGGACCGGGGGGCGGCATGAACACTGAAGCTTTCTTT. It encodes CASSPWGPGGGMNTEAFF.

V gene TRBV7-9 combines with J gene TRBJ1-5; 11 bases match TRBD1. V dropped 5 bases and J dropped 3; count of bases not matched to a gene: 6. The CDR3 runs 16 residues. The germline CDR1 and CDR2 sequences are SEHNR and FQNEAQ (reference sequence). The CDR3 loop is CASSQGDRGINQPQHF. In DNA, the CDR3 is TGTGCCAGCAGCCAAGGGGACAGGGGGATCAATCAGCCCCAGCATTTT.

CDR3 residues: CASSLGQVNTGELFF. CDR3 nucleotide sequence: TGTGCCAGCAGCTTAGGTCAGGTTAACACCGGGGAGCTGTTTTTT. This rearrangement joins TRBV11-2 to TRBJ2-2; D uncertain. Trimming pared 1 base from V and 2 bases from J, leaving 8 bases between. Germline values: CDR1 SGHAT, CDR2 FQNNGV. The CDR3 runs 15 residues.

Only a few counts were recorded for this clone. This chain links TRBV27 with TRBJ2-5; 8 bases line up with TRBD2. This CDR3 region has 13 residues. Germline V gene sequence: CDR1 MNHEY, CDR2 SMNVEV (reference sequence). With V trimmed by 5 bases and J by 6 bases, 5 bases remained unmatched. CDR3 bases: TGTGCCAGCAGTCCTGGGACTAGGCAGACCCAGTACTTC. Its protein is CASSPGTRQTQYF.

The V call is TRBV5-4, the J call TRBJ1-2; TRBD1 matches 7 bases. The CDR3 loop spans 13 amino acids. The trim removed 4 bases at V and 6 bases at J, leaving 6 bases unmatched. Germline values: CDR1 SGHNT, CDR2 YYREEE (reference sequence). The CDR3 bases are TGTGCCAGCAGCCCGGGAGGGGGCAATGGCTACACCTTC. The encoded protein is CASSPGGGNGYTF.

In this sample, this clone turned up once. V gene TRBV5-1 combines with J gene TRBJ2-2; D is unclear. The CDR3 is 15 residues long. Trimming shortened V by 1 base and J by 2 bases, and 9 bases separated the two germline ends. In germline, CDR1 is SGHRS, CDR2 YFSETQ. The CDR3 nucleotides are TGCGCCAGCAGCTTGCAACAACCAAACACCGGGGAGCTGTTTTTT. Translation gives CASSLQQPNTGELFF.

The chain carries TRBV19 and TRBJ2-3; D is unclear. Between the trimmed V and J ends, which lost 3 bases and 3 bases, there was a span of 7 bases. The CDR3 totals 13 residues. Germline CDR1 is LNHDA and CDR2 is SQIVND (reference sequence). CDR3 in DNA: TGTGCCAGTAGTATCTACGGTACAGATACGCAGTATTTT. Translating it yields CASSIYGTDTQYF.

The genes are TRBV6-4 and TRBJ2-1; 11 bases line up with TRBD1. CDR3 size: 16 residues. The ends lost 5 bases at V and 6 bases at J; junction bases unmatched: 9. The germline V gene encodes CDR1 MRHNA and CDR2 SNTAGT. CDR3 nucleotide sequence: TGTGCCAGCAGTAACACCCCCGGGACAGGGGGCAATGAGCAGTTCTTC. Translated, it gives CASSNTPGTGGNEQFF.

This clone was seen a few times. The chain couples TRBV7-9 to TRBJ1-2; 8 bases match TRBD1. CDR1 and CDR2 (germline): SEHNR, FQNEAQ (reference sequence). The CDR3 is made up of 15 amino acids. The V segment lost 6 bases and the J segment 4 bases; nucleotides outside the gene matches: 10. In DNA, the CDR3 is TGTGCCAGCAGTCCCGACAGGGGTAGCGTCTATGGCTACACCTTC. Translated, it gives CASSPDRGSVYGYTF.

The rearrangement links TRBV5-1 to TRBJ1-6; 9 nucleotides align to TRBD1. CDR1 is SGHRS and CDR2 is YFSETQ in the germline V gene. The CDR3 is 16 residues long. With V trimmed by 0 bases and J by 3 bases, 1 base remained unmatched. CDR3 DNA sequence: TGCGCCAGCAGCTTGGTGGGACAGGGCTATAATTCACCCCTCCACTTT. As protein: CASSLVGQGYNSPLHF.